One sample yielded the 21 T cell receptor beta chains listed below, sequenced in a study of cytomegalovirus exposure and HLA in healthy donors. Assay used: immunoSEQ multiplex PCR; TCRdb lists only in-frame clones, some missing. The sample contains fewer than 85,000 clones, 94% of which appear only once. Sequenced sample: PBMCs. Source of these receptors: a woman between 18 and 29 years old in good health and CMV-seronegative.

V is TRBV18 and J is TRBJ2-2; 8 positions agree with TRBD1. The CDR3 is 15 amino acids. Losses at the gene ends were 3 bases for V and 2 bases for J; bases not matched to a gene: 2. Germline assignment: CDR1 KGHSH and CDR2 LQKENI. CDR3 sequence: CASSPGQANTGELFF. CDR3 bases: TGTGCCAGCTCACCGGGACAGGCTAACACCGGGGAGCTGTTTTTT.

Here the CDR3 reads CASSSVNTEAFF. CDR3 bases: TGTGCCAGCAGTTCCGTGAACACTGAAGCTTTCTTT. This chain uses TRBV28 with TRBJ1-1; D call uncertain. Germline V gives CDR1 MDHEN, CDR2 SYDVKM. V lost 4 bases and J 0 bases, leaving 3 bases between the germline ends. The CDR3 runs to 12 residues.

The CDR3 reads CATSRAMGQGYNEQFF. CDR3 nucleotide sequence: TGTGCCACCAGCAGAGCAATGGGACAGGGGTACAATGAGCAGTTCTTC. The chain links TRBV15 to TRBJ2-1; TRBD1 agrees at 10 bases. Per germline, CDR1 LNHNV and CDR2 YYDKDF (reference sequence). With V trimmed by 1 base and J by 4 bases, 4 bases remained unmatched. The CDR3 loop spans 16 amino acids.

The chain recombines TRBV28 with TRBJ1-6; TRBD1 might be the D (6 bases). With 3 bases removed from V and 7 bases from J, the gap between germline ends came to 13 bases. Germline V gene sequence: CDR1 MDHEN, CDR2 SYDVKM. The CDR3 covers 15 residues. CDR3 protein: CASSFQQGWNSPLHF. DNA of the CDR3: TGTGCCAGCAGTTTCCAACAGGGATGGAATTCACCCCTCCACTTT. The full variable domain, with the rest looked up from reference TRBV28 and TRBJ1-6, is DVKVTQSSRYLVKRTGEKVFLECVQDMDHENMFWYRQDPGLGLRLIYFSYDVKMKEKGDIPEGYSVSREKKERFSLILESASTNQTSMYLCASSFQQGWNSPLHFGNGTRLTVT.

This rearrangement joins TRBV5-8 to TRBJ2-1; no clear D. Germline V gene lookup returns CDR1 SGHTS and CDR2 YDEGEE. Trimming removed 4 bases from V and 0 bases from J, with 11 bases in between. This CDR3 comprises 15 residues. The chain's CDR3 is CASSPTPSSYNEQFF. The CDR3 region has the DNA TGTGCCAGCAGCCCCACCCCGAGCTCCTACAATGAGCAGTTCTTC.

The chain uses TRBV9 and TRBJ1-4; TRBD1 is a possible D gene (6 bases). The germline V gene encodes CDR1 SGDLS and CDR2 YYNGEE. The CDR3 consists of 18 residues. Trimming shortened V by 3 bases and J by 3 bases, and 21 bases separated the two germline ends. The CDR3 coding sequence is TGTGCCAGCAGCGCAGACCCGGGACAATCTTGGGCTAATGAAAAACTGTTTTTT. Its translation: CASSADPGQSWANEKLFF.

The rearrangement links TRBV18 to TRBJ1-1, with a weak D call TRBD1 (6 bases). The V end was cut by 6 bases, the J end by 1 base, with 15 bases between. Germline loops: CDR1 KGHSH, CDR2 LQKENI. The length of the CDR3 is 15 residues. The CDR3 here is CASSPNGGANTEAFF. For the CDR3, the DNA is TGTGCCAGCTCCCCGAACGGGGGGGCGAACACTGAAGCTTTCTTT.

The chain employs TRBV5-1 and TRBJ2-4; 13 bases fit TRBD2. V gave up 2 bases and J gave up 7 bases; unmatched junction bases: 12. Germline CDR1 is SGHRS and CDR2 is YFSETQ. This CDR3 has 18 amino acids. This chain's CDR3 is CASSLLGTSGVAGNIQYF. In DNA, the CDR3 is TGCGCCAGCAGCTTACTCGGGACTAGCGGGGTGGCGGGGAACATTCAGTACTTC.

This clone showed up just once. The chain couples TRBV30 to TRBJ2-5, with 10 positions matching TRBD2. The ends lost 2 bases at V and 7 bases at J; junction bases unmatched: 10. The CDR3 has 15 residues. CDR1 is GTSNPN, CDR2 SVGIG, per germline (reference sequence). This CDR3 reads CAWSTSGVREGTQYF. CDR3 bases: TGTGCCTGGAGTACTAGCGGGGTTAGGGAGGGGACCCAGTACTTC.

This clone occurred once. The CDR3 loop reads CASRGLIRPSLSGNTIYF. CDR3 DNA: TGCGCCAGCAGGGGACTTATCAGACCATCTCTCTCTGGAAACACCATATATTTT. This chain joins TRBV4-1 and TRBJ1-3; possible D gene TRBD1, 5 bases. Trimming removed 6 bases at V and 0 bases at J, with 21 bases between. Germline V gives CDR1 MGHRA, CDR2 YSYEKL. This CDR3 comprises 18 residues.

The J gene is TRBJ1-5, the V gene TRBV6-5; D gene unclear. V shed 2 bases and J shed 6 bases, with 14 bases lying between them. The CDR3 consists of 15 residues. Per germline, CDR1 MNHEY and CDR2 SVGAGI. The CDR3 DNA reads as TGTGCCAGCAGTTACATGGCGGGTGAGGGTCAGCCCCAGCATTTT. Protein sequence: CASSYMAGEGQPQHF.

V and J are TRBV27 and TRBJ1-2; perhaps TRBD1 as D (6 bases). V was cut by 5 bases and J by 6 bases, with 19 bases left in between. Germline CDR1 is MNHEY and CDR2 is SMNVEV (reference sequence). CDR3 length: 15 residues. The CDR3 reads CASSPTIQGNNGYTF. In DNA form, the CDR3 reads TGTGCCAGCAGTCCCACCATCCAGGGGAACAATGGCTACACCTTC.

Regarding this clone: It is unclear where the CDR3 begins or ends on the DNA, so no DNA is shown, and the CDR3 is as TCRdb lists it. The CDR3 reads CASSNFGEDKNIQYF. The chain has TRBV21-1 and TRBJ2-4; the listed D gene, TRBD2, was not tested against the DNA. TRBV21-1 is tagged as a pseudogene. 15 amino acids form the CDR3, both terminal residues included.

The CDR3 reads CASTKDRSTNYGYTF. CDR3 coding DNA: TGTGCCAGCACCAAAGACAGATCAACTAACTATGGCTACACCTTC. J is TRBJ1-2 and V is TRBV6-5; perhaps TRBD1 as D (5 bases). Germline V gene sequence: CDR1 MNHEY, CDR2 SVGAGI. Trimming pared 7 bases from V and 0 bases from J, leaving 15 bases between. The CDR3 is 15 amino acids.

V and J are TRBV27 and TRBJ2-5; unclear D gene. The CDR3 is made up of 14 amino acids. Germline loops: CDR1 MNHEY, CDR2 SMNVEV (reference sequence). V lost 5 bases and J lost 4, with 14 bases in between. CDR3 in DNA: TGTGCCAGCAGTATCGAGTTAAGTGCAGAGACCCAGTACTTC. Amino acids: CASSIELSAETQYF.

This chain links TRBV5-6 with TRBJ1-1; D remains ambiguous. CDR1 and CDR2 from the germline V gene are SGHDT and YYEEEE. The V end lost 4 bases, the J end lost 0 bases, and 16 bases lay between the germline ends. The CDR3 sequence is 16 residues long. As DNA, the CDR3 is TGTGCCAGCAGCGTTGACATTTTCCGGTTGAACACTGAAGCTTTCTTT. Encoded protein: CASSVDIFRLNTEAFF.

The rearrangement links TRBV5-5 to TRBJ1-1, with 10 bases matching TRBD1. The trim removed 4 bases at V and 8 bases at J, leaving 8 bases unmatched. The CDR3 has 14 amino acids. The germline CDR1 and CDR2 sequences are SGHKS and YYEKEE (reference sequence). The CDR3 nucleotides are TGTGCCAGCAGCGGCCGGGACAGGGGCCTAGAAGCTTTCTTT. This translates into CASSGRDRGLEAFF.

The V gene is TRBV6-5, the J gene TRBJ2-2; 8 bases agree with TRBD2. This CDR3 is 15 amino acids long. Germline V gene lookup returns CDR1 MNHEY and CDR2 SVGAGI. Unmatched junction bases numbered 8, after V lost 6 bases and J lost 5 bases. CDR3 in DNA: TGTGCCAGCAGGATAGCGGGGCAAACAACCGGGGAGCTGTTTTTT. This translates into CASRIAGQTTGELFF.

V gene TRBV9 combines with J gene TRBJ2-7, with TRBD2 matching 8 bases. Germline trimming cut 0 bases from V and 5 bases from J; bases unmatched to any gene: 4. CDR3 length: 14 amino acids. Per the germline V gene, CDR1 is SGDLS and CDR2 is YYNGEE. CDR3 DNA: TGTGCCAGCAGCGTAGCGGGAGGGGTTAACGAGCAGTACTTC. Amino acids: CASSVAGGVNEQYF.

The gene calls are TRBV25-1 and TRBJ1-4, with 9 positions matching TRBD1. The trim removed 8 bases at V and 8 bases at J, leaving 12 bases unmatched. The CDR3 consists of 15 residues. Germline-derived CDR1 and CDR2 are MGHDK and SYGVNS. CDR3 amino acids: CASGKTGTGREKLFF. The CDR3 region has the DNA TGTGCCAGCGGAAAAACCGGGACAGGGAGGGAAAAACTGTTTTTT. The entire variable domain, with the rest obtained from reference TRBV25-1 and TRBJ1-4, is as follows: EADIYQTPRYLVIGTGKKITLECSQTMGHDKMYWYQQDPGMELHLIHYSYGVNSTEKGDLSSESTVSRIRTEHFPLTLESARPSHTSQYLCASGKTGTGREKLFFGSGTQLSVL.

The rearrangement joins TRBV4-3 to TRBJ1-1; D not certain. This CDR3 spans 14 amino acids. Germline CDR1 LGHNA, CDR2 YSLEER. The germline V and J ends were trimmed by 0 bases and 7 bases, with 12 bases remaining between them. The CDR3 sequence: CASSQDLVGGEAFF. The CDR3 DNA reads as TGCGCCAGCAGCCAAGATCTGGTAGGCGGTGAAGCTTTCTTT.